The 15 T cell receptor beta chains below were found in one sample sequenced in a study of cytomegalovirus exposure and HLA in healthy donors. PCR primers comprised 60 Vbeta and 13 Jbeta primers. Only in-frame clones appear in the TCRdb table, and some are missing; sequencing was by immunoSEQ multiplex PCR. Of more than 110,000 clones in the sample, 75% to 80% are singletons; the top ten hold 4.9%. Sequenced material: PBMCs. The source of these receptors is a woman aged 50 to 60 in good health and CMV-seronegative.

This chain joins TRBV29-1 and TRBJ2-5; 7 bases fit TRBD1. The CDR3 is 13 amino acids. CDR1 is SQVTM and CDR2 is ANQGSEA in the germline V gene. V was clipped by 3 bases and J by 4 bases; unmatched bases: 5. CDR3 in DNA: TGCAGCGTTGATGTCAGACAGGGAGAGACCCAGTACTTC. The encoded protein is CSVDVRQGETQYF.

This clone has a handful of counts. The chain has TRBV5-4 and TRBJ1-6; D is unclear. The germline gives CDR1 SGHNT, CDR2 YYREEE (reference sequence). The CDR3 contains 17 residues. Trimming stripped 1 base from V and 9 bases from J, with 20 bases between. The CDR3 DNA sequence: TGTGCCAGCAGCTTGATTTCGTCCGGGATAAAAGGTTCACCCCTCCACTTT. Protein: CASSLISSGIKGSPLHF.

The rearrangement links TRBV14 to TRBJ2-6; 8 positions agree with TRBD1. Trimming took 3 bases from V and 4 from J; bases not matched to a gene: 11. CDR3 length: 18 residues. Germline V CDR1 and CDR2: SGHDN, FVKESK. The CDR3 DNA sequence: TGTGCCAGCAGCCACCTCACCGGACAGGGTACCGGGGCCAACGTCCTGACTTTC. It translates to CASSHLTGQGTGANVLTF.

The chain has TRBV11-2 and TRBJ2-3, with 10 positions matching TRBD2. Germline trimming cut 3 bases from V and 3 bases from J; bases unmatched to any gene: 6. CDR3 length equals 16 residues. Germline V CDR1 and CDR2: SGHAT, FQNNGV. The DNA of the CDR3 is TGTGCCAGCAGCTTGGCGGGACTAGCGATAACAGATACGCAGTATTTT. Protein: CASSLAGLAITDTQYF.

This clone was observed a handful of times. This rearrangement joins TRBV6-1 to TRBJ2-5; D not resolved. This CDR3 comprises 13 residues. Germline CDR1 MNHNS, CDR2 SASEGT. The V gene lost 5 bases and the J gene lost 5 bases, with 12 bases spanning the gap. CDR3 in amino acids: CASSSVPEETQYF. In DNA, the CDR3 is TGTGCCAGCAGTTCGGTCCCCGAGGAGACCCAGTACTTC.

This sequence joins TRBV19 and TRBJ1-1, with TRBD1 identical over 7 bases. Per germline, CDR1 LNHDA and CDR2 SQIVND (reference sequence). Germline trimming cut 6 bases from V and 11 bases from J; bases unmatched to any gene: 6. The CDR3 spans 11 residues. DNA of the CDR3: TGTGCCAGTAGGTTGACAGGGTTGGCTTTCTTT. Translation: CASRLTGLAFF.

The chain joins TRBV4-1 to TRBJ1-2; tentatively, D is TRBD1 (5 bases). CDR3 length: 16 residues. Trimming removed 3 bases from V and 7 bases from J, with 21 bases in between. The germline CDR1 and CDR2 sequences are MGHRA and YSYEKL. CDR3 region: CASSQTDSFIVFGYTF. In nucleotides, the CDR3 is TGCGCCAGCAGCCAGACAGACAGTTTTATAGTTTTTGGCTACACCTTC.

The chain combines TRBV5-1 with TRBJ2-5; 8 bases agree with TRBD1. Germline V CDR1 and CDR2: SGHRS, YFSETQ. V dropped 4 bases and J dropped 5; count of bases not matched to a gene: 10. This CDR3 spans 15 amino acids. DNA for the CDR3: TGCGCCAGCAGCATCGGGACAGGCCTACGGGAGACCCAGTACTTC. Translated: CASSIGTGLRETQYF.

The rearrangement joins TRBV11-3 to TRBJ2-1, with TRBD2 matching over 10 bases. Germline CDR1 SGHNT, CDR2 YENEEA. There are 16 residues in the CDR3. V was clipped by 4 bases and J by 7 bases; unmatched bases: 10. The CDR3 sequence is CASSSESGGAGNEQFF. CDR3 nucleotide sequence: TGTGCCAGCAGCTCGGAGAGCGGGGGGGCCGGGAATGAGCAGTTCTTC.

V usage is TRBV7-9 and J usage is TRBJ2-2; 9 nucleotides agree with TRBD1. V was pared by 7 bases and J by 1 base, with 4 bases of the junction left unmatched. CDR1 and CDR2 from the germline V gene are SEHNR and FQNEAQ (reference sequence). The CDR3 spans 15 residues. The CDR3 bases are TGTGCCAGCACCTACAGGGGGCTGAACACCGGGGAGCTGTTTTTT. It encodes CASTYRGLNTGELFF.

The chain has TRBV7-9 and TRBJ2-1, with D tentatively TRBD1 (6 bases). In germline, CDR1 is SEHNR, CDR2 FQNEAQ (reference sequence). Deletions cut 0 bases from V and 2 bases from J, with 20 bases between. This CDR3 is built from 19 residues. The CDR3 is CASSLAGWDTKSTYNEQFF. The CDR3 nucleotides are TGTGCCAGCAGCTTAGCAGGGTGGGACACCAAGAGTACCTACAATGAGCAGTTCTTC. Together with reference TRBV7-9 and TRBJ2-1, the CDR3 gives the full variable domain: DTGVSQNPRHKITKRGQNVTFRCDPISEHNRLYWYRQTLGQGPEFLTYFQNEAQLEKSRLLSDRFSAERPKGSFSTLEIQRTEQGDSAMYLCASSLAGWDTKSTYNEQFFGPGTRLTVL.

The chain combines TRBV5-1 with TRBJ2-7; 9 bases align to TRBD1. This CDR3 has 13 residues. V lost 5 bases and J lost 7; bases outside the gene matches: 7. The V gene's germline CDR1 is SGHRS and CDR2 YFSETQ. CDR3 nucleotides: TGCGCCAGCAGTAGGGGACAGGGCGGTGAGCAGTACTTC. Its protein product is CASSRGQGGEQYF.

In nucleotides, the CDR3 is TGTGCCAGCGGGCCTCCACAGGGGGCGACCTACGAGCAGTACTTC. Its protein is CASGPPQGATYEQYF. V is TRBV5-6 and J is TRBJ2-7; 9 positions agree with TRBD1. V dropped 7 bases and J dropped 2; count of bases not matched to a gene: 10. From germline, CDR1 is SGHDT and CDR2 YYEEEE. This CDR3 comprises 15 residues.

The CDR3 DNA reads as TGCGCCAGCAGCCCCAACCCGGGACAGGGGATGACAGATACGCAGTATTTT. Translated, it gives CASSPNPGQGMTDTQYF. The gene calls are TRBV5-1 and TRBJ2-3; 10 bases map to TRBD1. Germline V CDR1 and CDR2: SGHRS, YFSETQ. CDR3 length equals 17 residues. Losses at the gene ends were 4 bases for V and 3 bases for J; bases not matched to a gene: 11.

This chain links TRBV11-2 with TRBJ2-6, with unresolved D. This CDR3 region has 18 residues. V lost 3 bases, J lost 0 bases, and 15 bases lay in between. The germline CDR1 and CDR2 sequences are SGHAT and FQNNGV. This CDR3 reads CASSLMTRPLSGANVLTF. CDR3 in DNA: TGTGCCAGCAGCTTGATGACACGCCCTCTCTCTGGGGCCAACGTCCTGACTTTC. Full variable domain (outside the CDR3, taken from reference TRBV11-2 and TRBJ2-6): EAGVAQSPRYKIIEKRQSVAFWCNPISGHATLYWYQQILGQGPKLLIQFQNNGVVDDSQLPKDRFSAERLKGVDSTLKIQPAKLEDSAVYLCASSLMTRPLSGANVLTFGAGSRLTVL.